This T cell receptor (beta chain) was sequenced during a study of cytomegalovirus exposure and HLA in healthy donors. In the study overall: Early released data had around 89 million unique TCRs, all coming from HLA-typed donors.

Deletions cut 1 base from V and 1 base from J, with 10 bases between. There are 15 residues in the CDR3. Germline lookup yields CDR1 SEHNR and CDR2 FQNEAQ (reference sequence). The primer mix had 60 Vbeta and 13 Jbeta primers. The repertoire was sequenced with immunoSEQ multiplex PCR; TCRdb's copy has only in-frame clones and lacks some. The sample carries about 160,000 clones, over 70% recorded once. This sequence originates from a woman in her forties in good health and CMV-seropositive. The sample was PBMCs. V is TRBV7-9 and J is TRBJ2-5, with D possibly being TRBD2 (5 bases). The CDR3 sequence: CASSLVRLAQETQYF. The CDR3 nucleotides read TGTGCCAGCAGCTTAGTCAGGCTAGCCCAAGAGACCCAGTACTTC.